The text below deals with one T cell receptor (beta chain). No antigen is known for it. V shed 5 bases and J 5 bases; nucleotides not matched to a gene: 8. The CDR3 runs 15 residues. Germline values: CDR1 LGHNA, CDR2 YNFKEQ. The source of the sample is a study of OX40 agonist ivuxolimab in advanced cancers. About the research overall: It was permissible to have had prior anti-PD-1, anti-PD-L1 or anti-CTLA-4 therapy, and over 35% had some. Study-wide findings and caveats: Individuals who were partial responders at 0.1-3.0 mg/kg had clonal expansion that ranked among the lowest. Averaging showed that CD8+ T cells had more expanded clones than CD4+ did.

Profiling relied on immunoSEQ multiplex PCR, and the TCRdb table lists in-frame clones only, not all of them. Of approximately 58,000 clones listed, more than 85% were seen once; the top ten hold roughly 12%. The input for sequencing was CD4+ or CD8+ T cells sorted from blood, taken in a trial of the OX40 agonist ivuxolimab. V gene TRBV4-2 combines with J gene TRBJ2-1, with 8 bases identical to TRBD1. The clonotype comes from an adult with an advanced solid tumor such as melanoma, head and neck, liver or kidney cancer. The CDR3 is CASSARQGLNNEQFF. CDR3 bases: TGTGCCAGCAGCGCCCGACAGGGGCTAAACAATGAGCAGTTCTTC.